This is a list of T cell receptor beta chains from one sample in a study of blood T cell repertoires in COVID-19. Data came from immunoSEQ multiplex PCR; TCRdb stores just in-frame clones and leaves some out. Of about 220,000 clones listed, around three quarters are singletons. Sequenced: peripheral blood. Receptor source: an older woman with acute or convalescent COVID-19. Each CDR3 is given with its conserved first and last residue. D genes are given only for firm matches. For some rows the clone size is stated as once, few or many, or as a class when expanded; others skip it.

size	D	J	V	CDR3	DNA
-	TRBD1	TRBJ2-1	TRBV29-1	CSGQGAAEQFF	TGCAGCGGACAGGGGGCTGCTGAGCAGTTCTTC
-	-	TRBJ2-5	TRBV5-1	CASSDFGGETQYF	TGCGCCAGCAGCGACTTCGGTGGGGAGACCCAGTACTTC
-	TRBD1	TRBJ2-5	TRBV6-1	CASSEIQGEETQYF	TGTGCCAGCAGTGAAATTCAGGGGGAAGAGACCCAGTACTTC
-	TRBD1	TRBJ1-4	TRBV4-1	CASSHPREPGQGEVTKKLFF	TGCGCCAGCAGCCATCCCCGTGAACCAGGACAGGGGGAAGTAACCAAAAAACTGTTTTTT
-	TRBD1	TRBJ2-5	TRBV7-2	CASRVPGGQETQYF	TGTGCCAGCAGGGTCCCAGGGGGCCAAGAGACCCAGTACTTC
-	TRBD2	TRBJ2-1	TRBV2	CASSEGLAGVDEQFF	TGTGCCAGCAGTGAAGGGCTAGCGGGGGTTGATGAGCAGTTCTTC
-	-	TRBJ1-4	TRBV7-8	CASRAGQRRDKEKLFF	TGTGCCAGCAGGGCGGGCCAAAGGCGTGATAAGGAAAAACTGTTTTTT
-	-	TRBJ1-3	TRBV5-6	CASTRYRGGNTIYF	TGTGCCAGCACACGCTATCGTGGTGGAAACACCATATATTTT
few	-	TRBJ1-1	TRBV6-5	CASSWQGNTEAFF	TGTGCCAGCAGTTGGCAGGGGAACACTGAAGCTTTCTTT
-	-	TRBJ2-6	TRBV6-5	CASSYSRTAGANVLTF	TGTGCCAGCAGTTACTCGAGAACAGCTGGGGCCAACGTCCTGACTTTC
-	TRBD1	TRBJ2-7	TRBV2	CASRKEGAHEQYF	TGTGCCAGCAGGAAAGAGGGGGCCCACGAGCAGTACTTC
-	-	TRBJ1-2	TRBV11-2	CASSLDGQTYGYTF	TGTGCCAGCAGCTTAGATGGACAAACCTATGGCTACACCTTC
-	-	TRBJ1-5	TRBV4-3	CASSQDILGARQPQHF	TGCGCCAGCAGCCAAGATATTCTGGGGGCTCGGCAGCCCCAGCATTTT
-	-	TRBJ2-3	TRBV11-2	CASSLDAGLTDTQYF	TGTGCCAGCAGCTTAGATGCGGGACTCACAGATACGCAGTATTTT
-	TRBD2	TRBJ2-7	TRBV9	CASSVDAGGFFEQYF	TGTGCCAGCAGCGTAGATGCGGGGGGGTTCTTCGAGCAGTACTTC
-	-	TRBJ1-1	TRBV14	CASSQGLVFEAFF	TGTGCCAGCAGCCAAGGACTTGTGTTTGAAGCTTTCTTT
-	TRBD2	TRBJ2-1	TRBV19	CASSISGLAGDTPYNEQFF	TGTGCCAGTAGTATATCAGGACTAGCGGGGGATACCCCCTACAATGAGCAGTTCTTC
-	-	TRBJ2-5	TRBV19	CASSLAGGRVTQYF	TGTGCCAGTAGTCTCGCAGGGGGGCGAGTGACCCAGTACTTC
-	-	TRBJ2-1	TRBV9	CASGGTEVYNEQFF	TGTGCCAGCGGCGGGACAGAAGTCTACAATGAGCAGTTCTTC
-	-	TRBJ2-6	TRBV28	CASSLSGPGANVLTF	TGTGCCAGCAGTTTGAGTGGGCCCGGGGCCAACGTCCTGACTTTC
once	TRBD2	TRBJ2-6	TRBV6-4	CASSPTLAGPSGANVLTF	TGTGCCAGCAGCCCCACACTAGCGGGGCCCTCTGGGGCCAACGTCCTGACTTTC
-	-	TRBJ1-4	TRBV30	CAWSATSEKLFF	TGTGCCTGGAGTGCCACAAGTGAAAAACTGTTTTTT
-	-	TRBJ2-1	TRBV4-3	CASSQGDREAGENEQFF	TGCGCCAGCAGCCAAGGTGACAGGGAAGCGGGCGAGAATGAGCAGTTCTTC